The entry that follows covers one T cell receptor (beta chain) sequence. It has no known antigen specificity. Nothing much larger sits one base from this clone, and base qualities are not available. The record originates from a study of T cell responses to AZD1222 COVID-19 vaccine (dated by TCRdb to the early 2020s). Concerning the study at large: TCR sequencing covered approximately 230 trial participants: approximately 200 given two doses of AZD1222 and about 26 given two doses of MenACWY control vaccine. Trial participants were enrolled by age into subgroups of 18-55, 56-69 and 70-plus years, and around 150, 28 and 57 TCR-sequenced participants, respectively, were included in these subgroups.

This sample's time point label indicates: baseline before first vaccination. The sample's treatment or condition, from its label and the paper: meningococcal conjugate vaccine given as trial control. The vaccinee samples were drawn from two UK trials, COV001 and COV002, one of which was a single-blind randomized controlled phase 2/3 trial testing AZD1222 (ChAdOx1 nCoV-19) in healthy adults. For TCRbeta chain sequencing, PBMC samples were collected from trial participants at day 0 and at day 28 after the second dose. Broader findings and caveats from the paper: Conclusions about previously exposed vaccinees are limited, since just 6 or 7 AZD1222 recipients were seropositive for SARS-CoV-2 at baseline. Participants were mostly white British and included more females than males, and it was suggested by the authors that clonal diversity may have been underestimated. The whole spike protein was spanned by vaccine-associated CD4 TCRs, and dominant responses were seen in regions 160-218 and 743-854. The 56-69-year group was small, and its depth increase did not reach significance, likely because of low power. Nearly half of unique spike-specific TCRs reportedly recognized epitopes outside regions mutated in the B.1.351 and B.1.1.7 variants. No day 14 peak-response samples were available, so repertoires were characterized only after the peak T cell response. After two AZD1222 doses, both the breadth and the depth of spike-specific TCRs were significantly higher than at day 0 and than in MenACWY recipients.

The germline V gene yields SGHNT for CDR1 and YENEEA for CDR2. Compared with germline, V lacks 4 bases and J lacks 4 bases; bases without a gene match: 7. Including cysteine and phenylalanine, the CDR3 has 14 amino acids. The entry retains the CDR3 DNA only, 42 bases that are in frame from base 1. The CDR3 regions of human TCRbeta chains were analyzed by immunosequencing. Turning to the authors' computational methods: TCRs in the repertoires were matched against a reference library of SARS-CoV-2-specific TCRs that had been generated with the MIRA antigen-specificity platform. Breadth was defined as the fraction of unique TCRs that were SARS-CoV-2-associated, and depth was defined as the fraction of total T cells that were SARS-CoV-2-associated. Using the MIRA data, each spike-specific TCR was mapped to the spike region that the TCR reacts to and placed in a CD4 or CD8 class. Log10-transformed breadth and depth values were compared by one-way ANOVA with Sidak's multiple comparisons tests. What TCRdb holds here is the immuneACCESS table cut down to in-frame rearrangements. Part of the clones is not present; checked against another copy, under half of the missing clones reflect an unresolved V gene, and the others are unexplained. V, J and clone size were drawn from that table, and D and trimming were deduced from the DNA. The sample table contains 120,000 or so clones; only one count was recorded for roughly 89% of them. 11% of the sample goes to the ten largest clones.

Sequencing used peripheral blood, obtained on day 0 of MenACWY control vaccination. The chain was built from TRBV11-3 and TRBJ2-7, and 7 bases in between align with TRBD1. The receptor was isolated from an adult in good health. The nucleotide sequence is given as TGTGCCAGCAGCTCACAGGGGACGGAATACGAGCAGTACTTC. It is translated as CASSSQGTEYEQYF. The full variable domain, with segments outside the CDR3 supplied by the reference TRBV11-3 and TRBJ2-7 proteins, appears as EAGVVQSPRYKIIEKKQPVAFWCNPISGHNTLYWYLQNLGQGPELLIRYENEEAVDDSQLPKDRFSAERLKGVDSTLKIQPAELGDSAVYLCASSSQGTEYEQYFGPGTRLTVT.